The 32 T cell receptor beta chains below were found in one sample sequenced in a study of T cell responses to AZD1222 COVID-19 vaccine. Assay used: immunoSEQ multiplex PCR; TCRdb lists only in-frame clones, some missing. Of 120,000 to 150,000 clones in the sample, 88% were seen once. The sample in question was peripheral blood, obtained 28 days after the second dose of the MenACWY control vaccine. The receptors come from an adult who received the MenACWY meningococcal vaccine as a control.

V and J are TRBV10-3 and TRBJ2-6; D possibly uses TRBD1 or TRBD2 (5 bases each). CDR3 length equals 19 residues. Trimming stripped 1 base from V and 1 base from J, with 17 bases between. Germline V gene lookup returns CDR1 ENHRY and CDR2 SYGVKD. The CDR3 loop is CAISEFWDGQVSGANVLTF. The DNA of the CDR3 is TGTGCCATCAGTGAGTTTTGGGACGGGCAGGTTTCTGGGGCCAACGTCCTGACTTTC.

This chain uses TRBV2 with TRBJ1-5; the D gene is possibly TRBD1 (6 bases). The CDR3 consists of 14 residues. Germline assignment: CDR1 SNHLY and CDR2 FYNNEI. Deletions cut 4 bases from V and 6 bases from J, with 13 bases between. The CDR3 here is CASSGTGFRQPQHF. In nucleotides, the CDR3 is TGTGCCAGCAGTGGAACAGGGTTTCGTCAGCCCCAGCATTTT.

The chain joins TRBV24-1 to TRBJ1-1; D possibly corresponds to TRBD1 (6 bases). V was clipped by 9 bases and J by 1 base, with 11 bases between them. Germline lookup yields CDR1 KGHDR and CDR2 SFDVKD. CDR3 length equals 13 residues. This CDR3 is CATRGRKNTEAFF. The CDR3 DNA reads as TGTGCCACCCGGGGGCGGAAGAACACTGAAGCTTTCTTT.

About this clone: Since no conserved phenylalanine or tryptophan closes the CDR3, a read error is the likely cause. Because the CDR3's place on the DNA is in doubt, the DNA is left out and the CDR3 is given as listed by TCRdb. CDR3 protein: CASSEESGVV. V is TRBV6-1 and J is TRBJ1-2. The CDR3 is made up of 10 amino acids, end residues included. From germline, CDR1 is MNHNS and CDR2 SASEGT.

The chain employs TRBV6-5 and TRBJ2-1; D call uncertain. The CDR3 is 15 amino acids. The germline gives CDR1 MNHEY, CDR2 SVGAGI. Trimming removed 1 base at V and 6 bases at J, with 13 bases between. The CDR3 DNA is TGTGCCAGCAGTTACTTACGGGTAGGGTCCAATGAGCAGTTCTTC. Residues: CASSYLRVGSNEQFF.

V usage is TRBV20-1 and J usage is TRBJ1-1; no definite D call. The V end lost 3 bases, the J end lost 0 bases, and 8 bases lay between the germline ends. This CDR3 is 13 amino acids long. Germline V gene lookup returns CDR1 DFQATT and CDR2 SNEGSKA (reference sequence). This chain's CDR3 is CSASFELNTEAFF. CDR3 nucleotide sequence: TGCAGTGCTAGTTTTGAGTTGAACACTGAAGCTTTCTTT.

In DNA form, the CDR3 reads TGCGCCAGCAGCTTTTCTCTAGCGGGGAGCCAGCAGTTCTTC. Its translation: CASSFSLAGSQQFF. The rearrangement joins TRBV5-1 to TRBJ2-1; TRBD2 matches at 9 bases. The trim removed 2 bases at V and 11 bases at J, leaving 8 bases unmatched. The CDR3 is 14 residues long. CDR1 is SGHRS and CDR2 is YFSETQ in the germline V gene.

This clone was observed a single time. V usage is TRBV15 and J usage is TRBJ2-7; D is possibly TRBD1 (6 bases). This CDR3 has 12 residues. The germline V gene has CDR1 LNHNV and CDR2 YYDKDF (reference sequence). V lost 6 bases to trimming and J lost 7 bases, with 13 bases between them. The CDR3 region is CATSPTTGEQYF. CDR3 bases: TGTGCCACCAGTCCGACCACAGGGGAGCAGTACTTC.

The rearrangement links TRBV7-5 to TRBJ1-1; the D call of TRBD1 is as the table states it, not checked on the DNA. TRBV7-5 is given as a pseudogene. The CDR3 consists of 16 residues. This chain's CDR3 is CARSNPGQGPIDGAFF. CDR3 in DNA: TGTGCCAGAAGCAACCCGGGACAGGGGCCCATTGACGGAGCTTTCTTT.

The chain couples TRBV7-9 to TRBJ2-7; the D gene is possibly TRBD1 (6 bases). Looked up from germline, CDR1 is SEHNR and CDR2 is FQNEAQ (reference sequence). The CDR3 extends over 13 amino acids. The V gene lost 4 bases and the J gene lost 2 bases, with 9 bases spanning the gap. The CDR3 DNA follows: TGTGCCAGCAGCTCCGGGACACCCTACGAGCAGTACTTC. This codes for CASSSGTPYEQYF.

This clone was seen at least ten times. The chain has TRBV19 and TRBJ2-1; D may be TRBD1 (7 bases). V was shortened by 3 bases and J by 8 bases, with 17 bases between the two germline ends. Germline V gene sequence: CDR1 LNHDA, CDR2 SQIVND (reference sequence). CDR3 length equals 15 residues. The CDR3 DNA follows: TGTGCCAGTAGTATCTACAGGGGCGGGAACGATGAGCAGTTCTTC. Protein: CASSIYRGGNDEQFF.

The chain combines TRBV4-3 with TRBJ1-1; tentative D call: TRBD1 (5 bases). The CDR3 runs to 15 residues. V lost 1 base, J lost 5 bases, and 14 bases lay in between. CDR1 LGHNA and CDR2 YSLEER come from the germline V gene. The CDR3 loop reads CASSQGAGLGTEAFF. The DNA for the CDR3 is TGCGCCAGCAGCCAAGGGGCAGGGCTGGGAACTGAAGCTTTCTTT.

Notes on this clone: One end of the junction varies from germline; a read error may be responsible. CDR3 sequence (DNA): TGTGCCAGCTCGCCACAGGCCCTAGATGGAAACACCATATATTTT. This encodes CASSPQALDGNTIYF. This chain links TRBV18 with TRBJ1-3; perhaps TRBD1 as D (5 bases). Germline lookup yields CDR1 KGHSH and CDR2 LQKENI. CDR3 size: 15 residues. The entire variable domain, with the rest obtained from reference TRBV18 and TRBJ1-3, is as follows: NAGVMQNPRHLVRRRGQEARLRCSPMKGHSHVYWYRQLPEEGLKFMVYLQKENIIDESGMPKERFSAEFPKEGPSILRIQQVVRGDSAAYFCASSPQALDGNTIYFGEGSWLTVV.

The CDR3 is CASSVTGNQPQHF. As DNA, the CDR3 is TGTGCCAGCAGCGTAACAGGTAATCAGCCCCAGCATTTT. J is TRBJ1-5 and V is TRBV11-2; a weak D match, TRBD1 (5 bases). The CDR3 is 13 amino acids. Per the germline V gene, CDR1 is SGHAT and CDR2 is FQNNGV. V lost 5 bases to trimming and J lost 4 bases, with 9 bases between them.

This clone was detected once. The chain is built from TRBV2 and TRBJ2-7; 9 nucleotides match TRBD1. The CDR3 covers 12 residues. Trimming at V came to 6 bases and at J to 6 bases, leaving 3 bases not matched to a gene. Per the germline V gene, CDR1 is SNHLY and CDR2 is FYNNEI. Here the CDR3 DNA reads TGTGCCAGCAGGGGACAGGGACGCGAGCAGTACTTC. Residues: CASRGQGREQYF.

The rearrangement uses TRBV3-1 (or the pseudogene TRBV3-2) and TRBJ2-1; D unclear. CDR3 length equals 13 residues. Between the trimmed V and J ends, which lost 1 base and 12 bases, there was a span of 13 bases. The V gene's germline CDR1 is LGHDT and CDR2 YNNKEL (reference sequence). CDR3 sequence reads: CASSQGAPSGQFF. The DNA for the CDR3 is TGTGCCAGCAGCCAAGGTGCCCCTTCAGGGCAGTTCTTC.

CDR3 in DNA: TGCAGCGTTGCTAAGGGCTATGGCTACACCTTC. This translates into CSVAKGYGYTF. The rearrangement joins TRBV29-1 to TRBJ1-2; no reliable D call. The CDR3 spans 11 residues. Per the germline V gene, CDR1 is SQVTM and CDR2 is ANQGSEA. Trimming stripped 4 bases from V and 4 bases from J, with 7 bases between.

The rearrangement uses TRBV2 and TRBJ1-5; D gene ambiguous. The CDR3 spans 14 residues. The germline V and J ends were trimmed by 1 base and 0 bases, with 4 bases remaining between them. Germline V gene sequence: CDR1 SNHLY, CDR2 FYNNEI. The CDR3 sequence: CASSEVNSNQPQHF. The CDR3 DNA is TGTGCCAGCAGTGAAGTGAATAGCAATCAGCCCCAGCATTTT. The whole variable domain, filled in from reference TRBV2 and TRBJ1-5, reads EPEVTQTPSHQVTQMGQEVILRCVPISNHLYFYWYRQILGQKVEFLVSFYNNEISEKSEIFDDQFSVERPDGSNFTLKIRSTKLEDSAMYFCASSEVNSNQPQHFGDGTRLSIL.

The CDR3 loop is CASSFLREGGYTF. The CDR3 DNA follows: TGTGCCAGCAGCTTTTTAAGGGAAGGGGGCTACACCTTC. V gene TRBV11-1 combines with J gene TRBJ1-2; D remains ambiguous. V lost 3 bases and J lost 8, with 13 bases in between. CDR1 and CDR2 from the germline V gene are SGHAT and FQDESV (reference sequence). The CDR3 has 13 residues. The full variable domain, its missing parts supplied by reference TRBV11-1 and TRBJ1-2, is EAEVAQSPRYKITEKSQAVAFWCDPISGHATLYWYRQILGQGPELLVQFQDESVVDDSQLPKDRFSAERLKGVDSTLKIQPAELGDSAMYLCASSFLREGGYTFGSGTRLTVV.

This chain links TRBV12-3 or TRBV12-4 with TRBJ1-2; D is perhaps TRBD1 (5 bases). There are 13 residues in the CDR3. V lost 6 bases to trimming and J lost 8 bases, with 16 bases between them. In DNA form, the CDR3 reads TGTGCCAGCAGAGGGACCCAGGCTCGGGGCTACACCTTC. It is translated as CASRGTQARGYTF.

The chain recombines TRBV6-4 with TRBJ1-2; 8 bases are a match to TRBD1. The CDR3 loop spans 16 amino acids. V lost 0 bases and J lost 4; bases outside the gene matches: 7. Germline V gene data show CDR1 as MRHNA and CDR2 as SNTAGT. CDR3 in DNA: TGTGCCAGCAGTGACTCGGGGACAGGCGCTTTCTATGGCTACACCTTC. Encoded protein: CASSDSGTGAFYGYTF.

The chain recombines TRBV30 with TRBJ1-4; D not resolved. The ends were cut back, 4 bases at V and 0 bases at J, with 9 bases in the middle. The germline CDR1 and CDR2 sequences are GTSNPN and SVGIG (reference sequence). The CDR3 extends over 14 amino acids. CDR3 loop: CAWKSGTTNEKLFF. CDR3 DNA sequence: TGTGCCTGGAAGAGCGGAACAACTAATGAAAAACTGTTTTTT.

The rearrangement links TRBV4-1 to TRBJ2-3; possible D gene TRBD2, 6 bases. Germline CDR1 is MGHRA and CDR2 is YSYEKL. Trimming stripped 6 bases from V and 6 bases from J, with 10 bases between. The CDR3 covers 12 residues. In nucleotides, the CDR3 is TGCGCCAGCAGGGGGACTGGGGATACGCAGTATTTT. This translates into CASRGTGDTQYF.

This clone occurred once. The V gene is TRBV24-1, the J gene TRBJ2-2, with a tentative D call TRBD1 (5 bases). Germline V CDR1 and CDR2: KGHDR, SFDVKD. The CDR3 spans 14 residues. V dropped 4 bases and J dropped 5 bases, with 10 bases sitting between them. CDR3: CATSDPGLTGELFF. CDR3 DNA: TGTGCCACCAGTGACCCAGGGCTTACCGGGGAGCTGTTTTTT.

The rearrangement uses TRBV27 and TRBJ1-5; maybe TRBD1 (5 bases). Looked up from germline, CDR1 is MNHEY and CDR2 is SMNVEV (reference sequence). The V and J ends lost 6 bases and 2 bases respectively, with 8 bases between them. The CDR3 loop spans 13 amino acids. The CDR3: CASSWDRNQPQHF. The CDR3 DNA sequence: TGTGCCAGCAGCTGGGACCGCAATCAGCCCCAGCATTTT.

The V and J genes are TRBV19 and TRBJ2-2, with D tentatively TRBD1 or TRBD2 (5 bases each). The CDR3 has 15 amino acids. Germline V CDR1 and CDR2: LNHDA, SQIVND (reference sequence). V was cut by 7 bases and J by 7 bases, with 19 bases left in between. The CDR3 DNA sequence: TGTGCCAGTACCCATGGGAGCAGGGACGGCGGGGAGCTGTTTTTT. Translating gives CASTHGSRDGGELFF.

The CDR3 protein is CASSLGQGNQPQHF. In nucleotides, the CDR3 is TGTGCCAGCAGCTTAGGCCAGGGCAATCAGCCCCAGCATTTT. V and J are TRBV7-9 and TRBJ1-5; D is unclear. The CDR3 sequence is 14 residues long. Looked up from germline, CDR1 is SEHNR and CDR2 is FQNEAQ (reference sequence). V lost 1 base and J 2 bases, leaving 6 bases between the germline ends.

This sequence joins TRBV19 and TRBJ1-4, with 7 bases identical to TRBD1. V lost 7 bases, J lost 0 bases, and 14 bases stayed unmatched. The CDR3 covers 18 residues. Germline values: CDR1 LNHDA, CDR2 SQIVND (reference sequence). DNA of the CDR3: TGTGCCAGTACCGTACTAACAGGGGCCAGCTCAACTAATGAAAAACTGTTTTTT. It specifies CASTVLTGASSTNEKLFF.

The chain employs TRBV6-1 and TRBJ1-5; D is unclear. The CDR3 extends over 15 amino acids. Per germline, CDR1 MNHNS and CDR2 SASEGT. Between the trimmed V and J ends, which lost 3 bases and 0 bases, there was a span of 9 bases. CDR3 region: CASSDGLLSNQPQHF. The DNA for the CDR3 is TGTGCCAGCAGTGACGGCCTCCTTAGCAATCAGCCCCAGCATTTT.

The chain has TRBV5-1 and TRBJ2-7; D remains ambiguous. This CDR3 comprises 14 residues. Looked up from germline, CDR1 is SGHRS and CDR2 is YFSETQ. Trimming cost V 4 bases and J 0 bases, with 11 bases left between them. This CDR3 is CASSPYTLSYEQYF. CDR3 coding DNA: TGCGCCAGCAGCCCCTACACCCTCTCCTACGAGCAGTACTTC.

The V and J genes are TRBV5-1 and TRBJ1-2; 9 positions agree with TRBD1. CDR1 and CDR2 from the germline V gene are SGHRS and YFSETQ. Trimming cost V 8 bases and J 4 bases; bases outside gene matches: 6. The CDR3 is made up of 13 amino acids. This chain's CDR3 is CASYDRGGYGYTF. As DNA, the CDR3 is TGCGCCAGTTATGACAGGGGGGGCTATGGCTACACCTTC.

This sequence joins TRBV5-1 and TRBJ1-1; D possibly corresponds to TRBD1 (6 bases). The CDR3 is 15 residues long. Germline V CDR1 and CDR2: SGHRS, YFSETQ. The V and J ends lost 4 bases and 1 base respectively, with 14 bases between them. CDR3 region: CASSPIPDRNTEAFF. CDR3 DNA sequence: TGCGCCAGCAGCCCAATACCGGACAGGAACACTGAAGCTTTCTTT. Supplemented by reference TRBV5-1 and TRBJ1-1, the full variable domain reads KAGVTQTPRYLIKTRGQQVTLSCSPISGHRSVSWYQQTPGQGLQFLFEYFSETQRNKGNFPGRFSGRQFSNSRSEMNVSTLELGDSALYLCASSPIPDRNTEAFFGQGTRLTVV.